Below, one T cell receptor (beta chain) is given with its context. V dropped 5 bases and J dropped 8 bases, with 6 bases sitting between them. CDR3 length: 10 residues. Per germline, CDR1 DFQATT and CDR2 SNEGSKA (reference sequence). The method was immunoSEQ multiplex PCR; TCRdb's version includes in-frame clones alone and lacks a portion of them. In the table there are 85,000 to 95,000 clones, 80% to 90% of which are singletons. The data are from a study of blood T cell repertoires in COVID-19. Background on the study: Specimens from acute and convalescent COVID-19 originated in the United States, Italy and Spain.

This sequence originates from a woman of 80 years or more with acute or convalescent COVID-19. The genes are TRBV20-1 and TRBJ2-2; no clear D gene. Sequenced material: peripheral blood. CDR3 residues: CSALLGELFF. The CDR3 DNA sequence: TGCAGTGCTCTACTGGGGGAGCTGTTTTTT.